Shown below are 10 T cell receptor beta chains from a single sample sequenced in a study of blood T cell repertoires in COVID-19. Profiling relied on immunoSEQ multiplex PCR, and the TCRdb table lists in-frame clones only, not all of them. The sample yields 110,000 to 150,000 clones, approximately 78% seen once. Sequencing was carried out using PBMCs or T cells enriched from blood (not recorded which). The receptors originated from a woman between 45 and 65 years old who had recovered from COVID-19.

The rearrangement joins TRBV2 to TRBJ1-1; no clear D. Trimming removed 3 bases from V and 2 bases from J, with 4 bases in between. In germline, CDR1 is SNHLY, CDR2 FYNNEI. The CDR3 spans 12 residues. The CDR3 protein is CASSEGNTEAFF. CDR3 DNA: TGTGCCAGCAGTGAGGGCAACACTGAAGCTTTCTTT.

The chain recombines TRBV7-8 with TRBJ2-2; perhaps TRBD1 as D (7 bases). Germline assignment: CDR1 SGHVS and CDR2 FQNEAQ. This CDR3 comprises 17 residues. Trimming shortened V by 2 bases and J by 4 bases, and 17 bases separated the two germline ends. CDR3 in DNA: TGTGCCAGCAGCTTATCCGCAGGGGGGTCGGGCACCGGGGAGCTGTTTTTT. Translating it yields CASSLSAGGSGTGELFF.

The chain carries TRBV19 and TRBJ1-2, with 11 bases that match TRBD1. There are 16 residues in the CDR3. Germline CDR1 reads LNHDA; CDR2 reads SQIVND (reference sequence). The J segment lost 4 bases and the V segment lost 3 bases, leaving 7 bases of the junction unmatched. The CDR3 is CASSMDRGLRGYGYTF. In nucleotides, the CDR3 is TGTGCCAGTAGTATGGACAGGGGGCTGAGGGGCTATGGCTACACCTTC.

The chain links TRBV3-1 (or the pseudogene TRBV3-2) to TRBJ1-3, with 9 bases fitting TRBD1. Germline V gene lookup returns CDR1 LGHDT and CDR2 YNNKEL (reference sequence). The CDR3 sequence is 14 residues long. V lost 4 bases to trimming and J lost 8 bases; unmatched junction nucleotides: 6. The CDR3 DNA is TGTGCCAGCAGCCTGGGACAGGGTCGAGACACCATATATTTT. This codes for CASSLGQGRDTIYF.

The V and J genes are TRBV5-4 and TRBJ1-4; 8 positions match TRBD1. The V gene end was trimmed by 4 bases and the J gene end by 8 bases; junction bases not matched to a gene: 4. Per the germline V gene, CDR1 is SGHNT and CDR2 is YYREEE (reference sequence). The CDR3 is 13 residues long. The CDR3 DNA reads TGTGCCAGCAGCCAGGACAGGGCCGAAAAACTGTTTTTT. Its translation: CASSQDRAEKLFF.

This chain joins TRBV5-4 and TRBJ2-2; maybe TRBD1 (5 bases). This CDR3 contains 14 residues. V lost 1 base and J lost 3, with 7 bases in between. Germline CDR1 is SGHNT and CDR2 is YYREEE (reference sequence). The CDR3 region is CASSLPRDTGELFF. The CDR3 region has the DNA TGTGCCAGCAGCTTGCCCAGGGACACCGGGGAGCTGTTTTTT.

The genes are TRBV2 and TRBJ1-2; TRBD1 might be the D (5 bases). This CDR3 contains 15 residues. The germline gives CDR1 SNHLY, CDR2 FYNNEI. The V gene lost 7 bases and the J gene lost 4 bases, with 19 bases spanning the gap. CDR3 sequence: CASTPQGLPTYGYTF. In nucleotides, the CDR3 is TGTGCCAGCACGCCGCAGGGACTCCCTACCTATGGCTACACCTTC.

J is TRBJ2-2 and V is TRBV6-2 or TRBV6-3; 8 bases are a match to TRBD1. The V segment lost 6 bases and the J segment 0 bases; nucleotides outside the gene matches: 18. Germline V CDR1 and CDR2: MNHEY, SVGEGT. The CDR3 consists of 20 residues. Written as DNA, the CDR3 is TGTGCCAGCAGCCCCCAATGGACGGGAAGACAGGGGACGAACACCGGGGAGCTGTTTTTT. Protein sequence: CASSPQWTGRQGTNTGELFF.

The chain employs TRBV6-5 and TRBJ1-3; 7 bases map to TRBD1. This CDR3 has 16 residues. Germline CDR1 and CDR2: MNHEY and SVGAGI. Trimming took 0 bases from V and 0 from J; bases not matched to a gene: 2. CDR3 in amino acids: CASSYSRGPSGNTIYF. The CDR3 DNA reads as TGTGCCAGCAGTTACTCGAGGGGGCCCTCTGGAAACACCATATATTTT.

The chain recombines TRBV7-9 with TRBJ1-1, with a weak D call TRBD1 (6 bases). The CDR3 consists of 14 residues. V was cut by 5 bases and J by 7 bases, with 17 bases left in between. The germline CDR1 and CDR2 sequences are SEHNR and FQNEAQ (reference sequence). The CDR3 bases are TGTGCCAGCAGCCCGATCCGACAGGAACATGAAGCTTTCTTT. It codes for CASSPIRQEHEAFF.